This is a list of T cell receptor beta chains from one sample in a study of T cell repertoires and HLA-DP antigens. Their specific antigens are unknown. The protocol was immunoSEQ multiplex PCR, while the TCRdb copy is restricted to in-frame clones and leaves out a portion. The data show some 110,000 clones, 92% seen once. The sequenced sample was CD4+ T cells from PBMCs. The receptors originated from a woman aged 18-29 years in good health and CMV-seronegative. The CDR3 runs from the conserved cysteine through the conserved F or W. The D gene is left open where the match is weak. Some rows have no size entry. The others give once, few or many, or a class for an expanded clone.

v_call	clone_size	j_call	d_call	cdr3_nt	cdr3_aa
TRBV6-5	.	TRBJ2-7	TRBD2	TGTGCCAGCAGCAGTCGAATACCGGGGGGGTACGAGCAGTACTTC	CASSSRIPGGYEQYF
TRBV30	.	TRBJ2-7	.	TGTGCCTGGCGGCCGGGACGGCACTCCTACGAGCAGTACTTC	CAWRPGRHSYEQYF
TRBV7-2	.	TRBJ2-6	.	TGTGCCAGCAGCTCCGGACAGCTTCCTGGGGCCAACGTCCTGACTTTC	CASSSGQLPGANVLTF
TRBV7-3	.	TRBJ2-3	TRBD2	TGTGCCAGCAGCTTAGAATCTAGCGGAGATACGCAGTATTTT	CASSLESSGDTQYF
TRBV2	.	TRBJ1-1	.	TGTGCCAGCAGTGGTGTACGGGGGCGAACTGAAGCTTTCTTT	CASSGVRGRTEAFF
TRBV7-9	.	TRBJ2-3	TRBD1	TGTGCCAGCAGCCGCTCGGGACAGGGGGCCAGTGATACGCAGTATTTT	CASSRSGQGASDTQYF
TRBV5-6	.	TRBJ1-4	.	TGTGCCAGCAGCCCCTGGTCCACTAATGAAAAACTGTTTTTT	CASSPWSTNEKLFF
TRBV4-3	.	TRBJ1-6	TRBD1	TGCGCCAGCAGCCAAGCAACGGGACAGAATTCACCCCTCCACTTT	CASSQATGQNSPLHF
TRBV19	once	TRBJ1-2	.	TGTGCCAGTAGTGTCACCGGGACGGTCTATGGCTACACCTTC	CASSVTGTVYGYTF
TRBV11-2	.	TRBJ1-1	TRBD1	TGTGCCAGCAGCCTGGGACAGAGGAACACTGAAGCTTTCTTT	CASSLGQRNTEAFF
TRBV4-2	.	TRBJ1-4	.	TGTGCCAGCAGCCAAATTGATGAAAAACTGTTTTTT	CASSQIDEKLFF